This T cell receptor (beta chain) comes out of a study of blood T cell repertoires in COVID-19. Looking at the study overall: PBMCs, B-cell-depleted T cells, or T cells were the source of the cDNA or gDNA that made up the material.

Deletions cut 1 base from V and 7 bases from J, with 8 bases between. In germline, CDR1 is MGHRA, CDR2 YSYEKL. This CDR3 region has 14 residues. Self-reported history from a screening survey and questionnaire set each donor's cohort. Methods used by the authors: By means of reference gene primer amplification, nucleated cell counts were estimated. Measured with immunoSEQ multiplex PCR; TCRdb has only the in-frame clones, and not every one. The D gene and trimming were derived from the DNA, and the V and J assignments and clone size from that table. This sample has just over 300,000 clones, with 80% to 90% found just once.

The V and J genes are TRBV4-1 and TRBJ1-6; unclear D gene. The specimen sequenced was PBMCs or T cells enriched from blood (not recorded which). The clonotype comes from a woman aged 18-29 years who had recovered from COVID-19. CDR3 residues: CASSQGGRNSPLHF. Here the CDR3 DNA reads TGCGCCAGCAGCCAAGGAGGCAGAAATTCACCCCTCCACTTT.